This T cell receptor (beta chain) was retrieved from a study of T-cell reconstitution after alpha-beta-depleted transplantation in children. CDR3 length equals 14 residues. V shed 4 bases, J shed 5 bases, and the junction held 6 bases outside the gene matches. Looked up from germline, CDR1 is LNHNV and CDR2 is YYDKDF (reference sequence). Concerning this clonotype: The antigen is unknown.

Unique molecular identifiers were incorporated during preparation of the TCRbeta library. MiXCR was run by TCRdb on the PCR reads, yielding one entry per CDR3 protein. The data contain around 450,000 distinct CDR3 sequences, 15% to 20% of them singletons. Findings and limits, study-wide: At day 60, the high TCRbeta diversity found in some patients originated from recipient T cells and thymic progenitors that had survived. Newly generated T cells supplied most T-cell counts and diversity one year post-transplant.

The sample consisted of PBMCs, mostly from graft donor cells, taken 360 days after TCRalphabeta/CD19-depleted stem cell transplant. V is TRBV15 and J is TRBJ2-3; 7 nucleotides match TRBD2. This sequence was found in a boy under three years old who had a stem cell transplant for Wiskott-Aldrich syndrome, so the T cells may come from the graft donor. The CDR3 nucleotides read TGTGCCACCAGCATCGGTGGGGGGGTAGATACGCAGTATTTT. Its translation: CATSIGGGVDTQYF.